This TCR beta chain was sequenced in a study of T cell repertoires and HLA-DP antigens. Produced via immunoSEQ multiplex PCR; TCRdb's table is partial and in-frame only. The data hold 55,000 to 80,000 clones, with about four fifths observed a single time. Study findings and constraints: Antigen presentation used HeLa cells, with total CD4+ cells responding.

This clone was seen more than once but under ten times. What it recognizes is unknown. Germline CDR1 LGHNA, CDR2 YSLEER. The CDR3 covers 18 residues. V gave up 3 bases and J gave up 3 bases; unmatched junction bases: 7. This sequence originates from a man aged 55 to 70 in good health and CMV-seronegative. The V gene is TRBV4-3, the J gene TRBJ2-2, with 13 bases lining up with TRBD2. The sequencing sample was made of CD4+ T cells from PBMCs. CDR3: CASSQGGLAGVDTGELFF. CDR3 in DNA: TGCGCCAGCAGCCAGGGTGGACTAGCGGGAGTTGACACCGGGGAGCTGTTTTTT.